This T cell receptor (beta chain) was captured in a study of Tregs in tolerant kidney transplant recipients. Remarks on this clone: The CDR3 is cut off 3 residues early in the read; its end comes from the germline J gene.

TCRdb's table, derived via immunoSEQ multiplex PCR, lists solely in-frame clones and lacks some. Recorded here are roughly 34,000 clones; the top ten clones represent 6.5% to 8%. The V gene end was trimmed by 5 bases and the J gene end by 3 bases; junction bases not matched to a gene: 6. The CDR3 has 14 amino acids. Germline V CDR1 and CDR2: MNHEY, SVGEGT. The chain is built from TRBV6-2 or TRBV6-3 and TRBJ2-7, with TRBD2 matching 8 bases. This receptor was identified in a human donor who received a combined kidney and bone marrow transplant. Specimen: CD8+ T cells from blood, collected before the transplant. The CDR3 DNA, read in part, is TGTGCCAGCAGTCCGGGACTAGACATCTACGAG. Translation gives CASSPGLDIYE. The entire CDR3 sequence reads CASSPGLDIYEQYF.